The clone carrying this T cell receptor beta chain showed up just once. Its cognate antigen is unknown. The data belong to a study of chemoradiotherapy in HPV16-positive cancers. Germline lookup yields CDR1 MNHEY and CDR2 SVGAGI. The CDR3 runs to 15 residues. V dropped 8 bases and J dropped 3; count of bases not matched to a gene: 9. Generated by immunoSEQ multiplex PCR, the TCRdb table keeps only in-frame clones and is missing some. The sample consists of under 14,000 clones, less than 80% of them appearing once. Study-level points and caveats: HPV-responsive T-cell expansion during chemoradiotherapy was linked to improved recurrence-free survival in HPV16-positive patients.

This clonotype was sampled from a human donor with HPV-associated anogenital cancer. The J gene is TRBJ1-3, the V gene TRBV6-5; 8 positions match TRBD1. This specimen was collected from a patient who underwent chemoradiotherapy. The CDR3 DNA is TGTGCCAGCGCCAGGGGGCCGGGGGGTGGAAACACCATATATTTT. It is translated as CASARGPGGGNTIYF.